Reported below is one T cell receptor (beta chain). Per the original data handling: Amplifying reference gene primers gave estimates of nucleated cell counts. TCRdb's copy holds only in-frame clones and misses some; the assay was immunoSEQ multiplex PCR. That table supplies the V and J calls and clone size; D and trimming were determined from the DNA. The sample holds hundreds of thousands of clones, around 87% seen once. This CDR3 comprises 15 residues. Germline assignment: CDR1 SGHNT and CDR2 YENEEA. V shed 3 bases and J shed 2 bases, with 13 bases lying between them. This sample was included in a study of blood T cell repertoires in COVID-19. Study-level information: The United States, Italy and Spain provided the acute and convalescent COVID-19 samples. T cells, B-cell-depleted T cells, or PBMCs provided the cDNA or gDNA that served as material.

The sequence was collected from a woman between 50 and 59 years old who had recovered from COVID-19. Sequenced: peripheral blood. The chain joins TRBV11-3 to TRBJ2-5; maybe TRBD1 (5 bases). CDR3 region: CASSFGLRQQETQYF. DNA of the CDR3: TGTGCCAGCAGCTTCGGTTTGCGACAGCAAGAGACCCAGTACTTC.